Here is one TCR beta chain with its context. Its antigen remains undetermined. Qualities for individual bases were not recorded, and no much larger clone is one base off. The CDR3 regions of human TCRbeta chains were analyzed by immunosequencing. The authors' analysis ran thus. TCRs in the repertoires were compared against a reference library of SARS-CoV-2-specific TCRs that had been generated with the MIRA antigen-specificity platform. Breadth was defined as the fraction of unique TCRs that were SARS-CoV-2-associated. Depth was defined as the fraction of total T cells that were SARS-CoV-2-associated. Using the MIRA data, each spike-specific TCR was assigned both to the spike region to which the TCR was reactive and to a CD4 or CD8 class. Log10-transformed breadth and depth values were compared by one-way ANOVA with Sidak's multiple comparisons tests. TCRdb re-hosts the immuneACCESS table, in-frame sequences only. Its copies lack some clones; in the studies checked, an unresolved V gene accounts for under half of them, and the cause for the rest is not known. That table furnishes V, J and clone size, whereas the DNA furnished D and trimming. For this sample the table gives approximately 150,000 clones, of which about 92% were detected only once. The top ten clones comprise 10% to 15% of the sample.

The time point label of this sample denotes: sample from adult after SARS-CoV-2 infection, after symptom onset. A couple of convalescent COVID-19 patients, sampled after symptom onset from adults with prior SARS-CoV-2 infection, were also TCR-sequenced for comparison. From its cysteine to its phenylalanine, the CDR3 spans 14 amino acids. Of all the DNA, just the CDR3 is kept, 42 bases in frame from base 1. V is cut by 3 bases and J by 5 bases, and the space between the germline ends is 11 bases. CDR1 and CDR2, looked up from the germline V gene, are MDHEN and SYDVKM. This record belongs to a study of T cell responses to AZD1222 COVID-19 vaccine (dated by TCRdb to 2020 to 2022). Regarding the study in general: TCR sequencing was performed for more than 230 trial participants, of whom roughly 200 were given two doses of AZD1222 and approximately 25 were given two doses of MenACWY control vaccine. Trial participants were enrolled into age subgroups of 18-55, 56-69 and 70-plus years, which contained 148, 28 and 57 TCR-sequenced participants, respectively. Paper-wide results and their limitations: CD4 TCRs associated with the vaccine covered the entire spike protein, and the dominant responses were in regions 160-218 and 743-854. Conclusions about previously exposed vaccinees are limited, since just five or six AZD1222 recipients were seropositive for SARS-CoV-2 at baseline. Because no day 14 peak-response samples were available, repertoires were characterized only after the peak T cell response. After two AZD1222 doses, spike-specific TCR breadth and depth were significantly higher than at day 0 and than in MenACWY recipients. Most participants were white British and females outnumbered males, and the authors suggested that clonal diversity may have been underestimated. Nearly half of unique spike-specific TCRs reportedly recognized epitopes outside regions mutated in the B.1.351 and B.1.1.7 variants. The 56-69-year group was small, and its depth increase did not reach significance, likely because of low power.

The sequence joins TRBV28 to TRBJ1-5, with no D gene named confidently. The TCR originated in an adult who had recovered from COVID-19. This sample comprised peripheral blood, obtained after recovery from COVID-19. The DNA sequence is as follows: TGTGCCAGCAGTTTTTTTCGGGTCGATCAGCCCCAGCATTTT. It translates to CASSFFRVDQPQHF.